These 2 T cell receptor beta chains were all obtained from the same sample, sequenced in a study of T cells and Merkel cell carcinoma outcomes. Profiling relied on immunoSEQ multiplex PCR, and the TCRdb table lists in-frame clones only, not all of them. The sample shows under 20,000 clones, about four fifths of them seen only once. The sample consisted of tumor tissue from Merkel cell carcinoma. The receptors here all came from a human donor with Merkel cell carcinoma.

CDR3 bases: TGTGCCAGCAAGGGAACCGGGGAGCTGTTTTTT. It is translated as CASKGTGELFF. The chain combines TRBV25-1 with TRBJ2-2, with D unclear. With 7 bases removed from V and 5 bases from J, the gap between germline ends came to 5 bases. The CDR3 has 11 residues. Germline V gene lookup returns CDR1 MGHDK and CDR2 SYGVNS.

The V gene is TRBV19, the J gene TRBJ2-6; tentatively, D is TRBD1 (6 bases). This CDR3 spans 15 amino acids. The V end was cut by 3 bases, the J end by 0 bases, with 6 bases between. CDR1 is LNHDA and CDR2 is SQIVND in the germline V gene (reference sequence). The CDR3 spells CASSMDSSGANVLTF. CDR3 DNA: TGTGCCAGTAGTATGGACAGCTCTGGGGCCAACGTCCTGACTTTC.